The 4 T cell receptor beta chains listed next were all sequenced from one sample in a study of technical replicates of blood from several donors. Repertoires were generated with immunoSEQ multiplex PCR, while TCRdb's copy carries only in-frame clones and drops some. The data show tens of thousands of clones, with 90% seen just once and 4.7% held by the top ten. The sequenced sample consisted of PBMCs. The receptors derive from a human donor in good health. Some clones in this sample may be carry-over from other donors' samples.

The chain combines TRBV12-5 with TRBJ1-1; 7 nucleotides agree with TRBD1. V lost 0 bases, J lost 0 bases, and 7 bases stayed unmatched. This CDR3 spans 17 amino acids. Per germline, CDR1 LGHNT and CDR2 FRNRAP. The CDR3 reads CASGLVLTQGMNTEAFF. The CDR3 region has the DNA TGTGCTAGTGGTTTGGTATTGACACAGGGGATGAACACTGAAGCTTTCTTT.

The CDR3 nucleotides read TGTGCCAGCAGCTTGCCCAGGGGCAAAGAGACCCAGTACTTC. Its protein product is CASSLPRGKETQYF. V is TRBV5-6 and J is TRBJ2-5; TRBD1 might be the D (6 bases). With 1 base removed from V and 3 bases from J, the gap between germline ends came to 10 bases. The CDR3 runs to 14 residues. Per germline, CDR1 SGHDT and CDR2 YYEEEE.

In DNA, the CDR3 is TGTGCCAGCAGCCTGACAGGGGGCATTAGTTCCTACGAGCAGTACTTC. Translating it yields CASSLTGGISSYEQYF. The chain is built from TRBV5-4 and TRBJ2-7; TRBD1 aligns across 10 bases. V lost 4 bases, J lost 1 base, and 8 bases stayed unmatched. The germline gives CDR1 SGHNT, CDR2 YYREEE (reference sequence). The CDR3 spans 16 residues. Full variable domain (missing parts from reference TRBV5-4 and TRBJ2-7): ETGVTQSPTHLIKTRGQQVTLRCSSQSGHNTVSWYQQALGQGPQFIFQYYREEENGRGNFPPRFSGLQFPNYSSELNVNALELDDSALYLCASSLTGGISSYEQYFGPGTRLTVT.

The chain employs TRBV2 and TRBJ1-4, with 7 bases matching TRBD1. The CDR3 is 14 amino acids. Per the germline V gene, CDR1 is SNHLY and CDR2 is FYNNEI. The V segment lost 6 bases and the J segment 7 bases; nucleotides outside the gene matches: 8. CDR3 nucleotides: TGTGCCAGCAGGGCAGACAGGGAGGTTGAAAAACTGTTTTTT. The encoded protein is CASRADREVEKLFF.